Shown below are 24 T cell receptor beta chains from a single sample sequenced in a study of cytomegalovirus exposure and HLA in healthy donors. In the PCR, 60 Vbeta and 13 Jbeta primers were used. TCRdb keeps only in-frame clones here, not all; method: immunoSEQ multiplex PCR. The sample consists of 150,000 to 200,000 clones, roughly 80% of them appearing once. The material sequenced was PBMCs. Receptor source: a woman aged 18-29 years in good health and CMV-seropositive.

This sequence joins TRBV5-6 and TRBJ2-1; 14 bases agree with TRBD2. CDR1 and CDR2 (germline): SGHDT, YYEEEE. The CDR3 has 16 residues. Unmatched junction bases numbered 6, after V lost 4 bases and J lost 6 bases. The CDR3 nucleotides read TGTGCCAGCAGCGCCCCCGGGACTAGCGGGGGCAATGAGCAGTTCTTC. Amino acid sequence: CASSAPGTSGGNEQFF.

This chain connects TRBV5-1 to TRBJ1-1; the D is unclear. This CDR3 contains 13 residues. Germline V gene sequence: CDR1 SGHRS, CDR2 YFSETQ. Trimming took 6 bases from V and 2 from J, leaving 11 bases between them. The CDR3 DNA is TGCGCCAGCACCCAAGGAGCAAACACTGAAGCTTTCTTT. Protein sequence: CASTQGANTEAFF.

The rearrangement joins TRBV6-6 to TRBJ2-7; TRBD1 agrees at 11 bases. V shed 2 bases and J 3 bases; nucleotides not matched to a gene: 3. The CDR3 spans 15 residues. Germline CDR1 and CDR2: MNHNY and SVGAGI (reference sequence). The DNA of the CDR3 is TGTGCCAGCAGTTACGGGACAGGGGGGCTCTACGAGCAGTACTTC. Its protein is CASSYGTGGLYEQYF.

About this clone itself: The DNA is left out, because the CDR3 cannot be placed on it with certainty; the CDR3 is given as TCRdb lists it. The chain couples TRBV27 to TRBJ2-1; the table assigns TRBD1, which was not confirmed against the DNA. Germline V CDR1 and CDR2: MNHEY, SMNVEV (reference sequence). With termini counted, the CDR3 has 12 amino acids. The CDR3 loop is CASSEFGQGAFF.

This clone was counted a few times. The rearrangement joins TRBV30 to TRBJ1-6; perhaps TRBD1 as D (5 bases). Trimming pared 3 bases from V and 14 bases from J, leaving 17 bases between. The CDR3 is 13 residues long. Germline assignment: CDR1 GTSNPN and CDR2 SVGIG (reference sequence). CDR3 in DNA: TGTGCCTGGAGGGAAGGGGCTGCTGGGTCCCTCCACTTT. This sequence encodes CAWREGAAGSLHF.

This chain joins TRBV9 and TRBJ1-1; 8 bases map to TRBD1. Trimming removed 4 bases from V and 4 bases from J; junction bases left unmatched: 3. Germline lookup yields CDR1 SGDLS and CDR2 YYNGEE. The CDR3 spans 13 residues. The CDR3 spells CASSTTGGTEAFF. The DNA for the CDR3 is TGTGCCAGCAGCACAACAGGGGGCACTGAAGCTTTCTTT.

This clone turned up a few times. This chain joins TRBV4-1 and TRBJ2-5; 12 bases line up with TRBD2. The J call could be wrong; TRBJ2-7 is a better fit for the DNA end. This CDR3 spans 16 amino acids. Germline values: CDR1 MGHRA, CDR2 YSYEKL. The CDR3 nucleotides read TGCGCCAGCAGCCAGAGGACTAGCGGGGATCTCTACGAGCAGTACTTC. Translated: CASSQRTSGDLYEQYF.

This chain uses TRBV4-2 with TRBJ1-4; perhaps TRBD1 as D (6 bases). Germline CDR1 reads LGHNA; CDR2 reads YNFKEQ. The V end was cut by 4 bases, the J end by 7 bases, with 13 bases between. The CDR3 has 14 residues. The CDR3 here is CASSPRRGPEKLFF. CDR3 coding DNA: TGTGCCAGCAGCCCCCGCAGGGGCCCTGAAAAACTGTTTTTT.

J is TRBJ1-3 and V is TRBV30, with D possibly TRBD1 on 6 matching bases. The ends were cut back, 0 bases at V and 4 bases at J, with 16 bases in the middle. The CDR3 is 16 amino acids. CDR1 and CDR2 (germline): GTSNPN, SVGIG (reference sequence). The CDR3 region is CAWSVRVGAAGNTIYF. CDR3 DNA: TGTGCCTGGAGTGTACGAGTGGGGGCGGCCGGAAACACCATATATTTT.

This clone was found a few times. V is TRBV5-1 and J is TRBJ1-2; 8 nucleotides line up with TRBD1. The V segment lost 0 bases and the J segment 6 bases; nucleotides outside the gene matches: 7. The germline gives CDR1 SGHRS, CDR2 YFSETQ. There are 15 residues in the CDR3. In nucleotides, the CDR3 is TGCGCCAGCAGCTTGGACAGGGGGAGCCTTGATGGCTACACCTTC. This encodes CASSLDRGSLDGYTF.

This chain joins TRBV28 and TRBJ1-2; maybe TRBD1 (6 bases). This CDR3 is 13 amino acids long. V gave up 7 bases and J gave up 4 bases, with 13 bases separating them. The V gene's germline CDR1 is MDHEN and CDR2 SYDVKM. The CDR3 loop is CASTVGTTYGYTF. CDR3 nucleotide sequence: TGTGCCAGCACCGTCGGGACAACCTATGGCTACACCTTC.

The chain links TRBV6-6 to TRBJ2-7; D may be TRBD2 (5 bases). This CDR3 comprises 14 residues. Per the germline V gene, CDR1 is MNHNY and CDR2 is SVGAGI (reference sequence). Trimming removed 10 bases at V and 5 bases at J, with 21 bases between. The CDR3 here is CATSLGPGSDEQYF. Written as DNA, the CDR3 is TGTGCCACCTCGCTGGGCCCGGGGAGCGACGAGCAGTACTTC.

To note about this clone: The sample carries other DNA sequences with the same CDR3. This sequence joins TRBV29-1 and TRBJ2-7; D is perhaps TRBD1 (5 bases). This CDR3 contains 11 residues. The V end was cut by 6 bases, the J end by 4 bases, with 10 bases between. From germline, CDR1 is SQVTM and CDR2 ANQGSEA. Here the CDR3 DNA reads TGCAGCGTAGGCACAGGTTACGAGCAGTACTTC. It yields the protein CSVGTGYEQYF.

This rearrangement joins TRBV27 to TRBJ2-1; tentative D call: TRBD2 (7 bases). Germline lookup yields CDR1 MNHEY and CDR2 SMNVEV (reference sequence). CDR3 size: 13 residues. The germline V and J ends were trimmed by 4 bases and 12 bases, with 16 bases remaining between them. The chain's CDR3 is CASSSPGGGAQFF. As DNA, the CDR3 is TGTGCCAGCAGTTCGCCTGGGGGGGGCGCGCAGTTCTTC.

The chain joins TRBV27 to TRBJ1-1, with D maybe TRBD1 (5 bases). V lost 0 bases, J lost 2 bases, and 7 bases lay in between. This CDR3 comprises 14 residues. The germline CDR1 and CDR2 sequences are MNHEY and SMNVEV (reference sequence). CDR3 amino acids: CASSLSRGNTEAFF. Written as DNA, the CDR3 is TGTGCCAGCAGTTTATCTAGGGGTAACACTGAAGCTTTCTTT.

The V gene is TRBV5-1, the J gene TRBJ1-1; a possible D gene is TRBD1 (6 bases). The CDR3 runs to 17 residues. Germline V gene sequence: CDR1 SGHRS, CDR2 YFSETQ. The V end lost 3 bases, the J end lost 1 base, and 19 bases lay between the germline ends. DNA for the CDR3: TGCGCCAGCAGCTGGAACAGGGTTGGTAGGCGGAACACTGAAGCTTTCTTT. Its translation is CASSWNRVGRRNTEAFF.

V and J are TRBV2 and TRBJ2-6; 8 nucleotides match TRBD1. The CDR3 loop spans 21 amino acids. The V gene end was trimmed by 3 bases and the J gene end by 0 bases; junction bases not matched to a gene: 16. Germline V gives CDR1 SNHLY, CDR2 FYNNEI. In nucleotides, the CDR3 is TGTGCCAGCAGTGATTTCCGGGCAGGGGGCGCCTCCCGCTCTGGGGCCAACGTCCTGACTTTC. Translating it yields CASSDFRAGGASRSGANVLTF.

The rearrangement uses TRBV30 and TRBJ2-5, with a tentative D call TRBD1 (5 bases). The V and J ends lost 7 bases and 4 bases respectively, with 19 bases between them. This CDR3 contains 14 residues. The germline V gene has CDR1 GTSNPN and CDR2 SVGIG (reference sequence). The CDR3 is CAFRRGPNVETQYF. In nucleotides, the CDR3 is TGTGCCTTCCGTAGGGGCCCGAATGTAGAGACCCAGTACTTC.

This chain joins TRBV11-2 and TRBJ1-5, with 11 bases that match TRBD1. In germline, CDR1 is SGHAT, CDR2 FQNNGV. J lost 5 bases, V lost 1 base, and 1 base had no gene match. This CDR3 is built from 15 residues. Written as DNA, the CDR3 is TGTGCCAGCAGCTTAGGGACAGGGGGCTATCAGCCCCAGCATTTT. Its translation is CASSLGTGGYQPQHF.

The V call is TRBV15, the J call TRBJ1-3; D is undetermined. Germline-derived CDR1 and CDR2 are LNHNV and YYDKDF (reference sequence). The length of the CDR3 is 14 residues. V lost 6 bases to trimming and J lost 0 bases, with 9 bases between them. CDR3 coding DNA: TGTGCCACCAGGGTCGCCAGCTCTGGAAACACCATATATTTT. Its translation: CATRVASSGNTIYF. Looking up the rest from reference TRBV15 and TRBJ1-3 gives the full variable domain: DAMVIQNPRYQVTQFGKPVTLSCSQTLNHNVMYWYQQKSSQAPKLLFHYYDKDFNNEADTPDNFQSRRPNTSFCFLDIRSPGLGDTAMYLCATRVASSGNTIYFGEGSWLTVV.

The V call is TRBV9, the J call TRBJ2-1; the D gene is possibly TRBD2 (8 bases). Germline lookup yields CDR1 SGDLS and CDR2 YYNGEE. This CDR3 is built from 15 residues. V dropped 2 bases and J dropped 6 bases, with 15 bases sitting between them. The CDR3 loop is CASSVRQGLGNEQFF. The CDR3 DNA reads as TGTGCCAGCAGCGTCCGACAGGGACTAGGCAATGAGCAGTTCTTC. Together with reference TRBV9 and TRBJ2-1, the CDR3 gives the full variable domain: DSGVTQTPKHLITATGQRVTLRCSPRSGDLSVYWYQQSLDQGLQFLIQYYNGEERAKGNILERFSAQQFPDLHSELNLSSLELGDSALYFCASSVRQGLGNEQFFGPGTRLTVL.

The chain recombines TRBV5-1 with TRBJ2-3; 8 positions agree with TRBD1. Germline loops: CDR1 SGHRS, CDR2 YFSETQ. V was clipped by 3 bases and J by 3 bases; unmatched bases: 6. CDR3 length equals 15 residues. The CDR3 reads CASSYDRGITDTQYF. CDR3 nucleotide sequence: TGCGCCAGCAGCTACGACAGGGGTATAACAGATACGCAGTATTTT.

CDR3 bases: TGCGCCAGCAGCCTAGGTCAGACTAGCCCCATCTACGAGCAGTACTTC. Its translation is CASSLGQTSPIYEQYF. This chain uses TRBV4-1 with TRBJ2-7, with 7 bases aligning to TRBD2. The length of the CDR3 is 16 residues. V gave up 4 bases and J gave up 3 bases; unmatched junction bases: 12. Germline V CDR1 and CDR2: MGHRA, YSYEKL.

Only a few counts were recorded for this clone. The chain employs TRBV5-1 and TRBJ2-3; TRBD2 agrees at 7 bases. The V and J ends lost 5 bases and 0 bases, in that order; junction bases with no gene match: 9. The CDR3 has 16 residues. CDR1 is SGHRS and CDR2 is YFSETQ in the germline V gene. The DNA of the CDR3 is TGCGCCAGCAGGAAGACTAGCAGTCCTAGCACAGATACGCAGTATTTT. Its protein product is CASRKTSSPSTDTQYF.